This T cell receptor beta chain was identified in a study of blood T cell repertoires in COVID-19. TCRdb's copy holds only in-frame clones and misses some; the assay was immunoSEQ multiplex PCR. The sample holds 90,000 to 110,000 clones, 81% seen once. V was clipped by 3 bases and J by 4 bases, with 6 bases between them. The CDR3 sequence is 11 residues long. From germline, CDR1 is DFQATT and CDR2 SNEGSKA (reference sequence). This receptor was identified in a woman in her seventies with acute or convalescent COVID-19. The V gene is TRBV20-1, the J gene TRBJ1-1, with D possibly matching TRBD1 (6 bases). Sample: peripheral blood. The DNA for the CDR3 is TGCAGTGCTAGCAGGGGCACTGAAGCTTTCTTT. Translating it yields CSASRGTEAFF.